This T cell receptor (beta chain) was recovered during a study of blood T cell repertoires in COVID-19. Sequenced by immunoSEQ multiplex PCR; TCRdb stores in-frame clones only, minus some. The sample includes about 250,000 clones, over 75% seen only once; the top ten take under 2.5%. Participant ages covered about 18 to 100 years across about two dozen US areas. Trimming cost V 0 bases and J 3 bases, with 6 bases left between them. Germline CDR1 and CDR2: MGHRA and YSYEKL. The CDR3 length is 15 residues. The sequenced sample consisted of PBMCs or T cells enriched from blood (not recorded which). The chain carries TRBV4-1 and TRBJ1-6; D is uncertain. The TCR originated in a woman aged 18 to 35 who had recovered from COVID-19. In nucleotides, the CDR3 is TGCGCCAGCAGCCAAGATCCCGGCTATAATTCACCCCTCCACTTT. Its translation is CASSQDPGYNSPLHF.